This T cell receptor beta chain was identified in a study of CD8+CD57+ T cells in acquired aplastic anemia (dated 2018 in TCRdb). Context from the whole study: A mean of approximately 3 ug of DNA, ranging from roughly 0.2 to 27.4 ug, was extracted from sorted CD4+ and CD8+ cells. CD8+CD57+ expansion was defined as a frequency above the mean frequency observed in healthy subjects.

For this clonotype: Its specific antigen is unknown. No base quality information exists; no much larger clone differs at one position.

What the authors observed across the whole study: Between patients and healthy controls, no significant difference in CD8+ Simpson's diversity was found (P=0.060). Some 27 CD8+ CDR3 sequences were found in both patients and controls but appeared to be highly expressed in patients and within the immunodominant clones of the patients.

Genomic DNA served as template for TCR beta VDJ combination and CDR3 sequence profiling. An Illumina HiSeq 2000 was the platform used for TCR repertoire sequencing. Per the source publication's procedure: Repertoire assessment relied on Simpson's diversity index, CDR3 size and DJ length profiles, and TRBV/TRBJ rearrangement plots. The most abundant DNA sequence in the deep sequencing data was defined as the immunodominant clone. CDR3 amino acid sequences were screened for sharing across subjects and compared with published repertoires and the VDJdb database. TCRdb reworked the public reads: Q25 trimming with fastp, MiXCR clone assembly, productive beta chains retained. Merged by CDR3 protein, the rows form single entries marked with the most common genes and DNA. The V and J calls were determined by TCRdb, not by the authors. This sample holds roughly 250,000 distinct CDR3 sequences; approximately 82% were observed only once. Together, the top ten hold 42% of the sample.

The patients picked for sequencing were ones in whom flow cytometry had shown an expansion of CD8+CD57+ cells. Severe acquired aplastic anemia was diagnosed in all patients according to International Study of Aplastic Anemia and Agranulocytosis and Camitta criteria. No patient had received any therapy when blood was sampled. The study deep-sequenced TCR repertoires of sorted CD4+ and CD8+ blood T cells from severe aplastic anemia patients and healthy subjects. Patients were enrolled in the USA under clinicaltrials.gov protocols 00001620, 01623167, 00001397, 00071045, 00081523 and 00961064. Ficoll-Paque density gradient centrifugation was used to isolate peripheral blood mononuclear cells. Before DNA extraction, CD4+ and CD8+ T cells were sorted with FACS or magnetic beads. Sequencing used sorted CD4+, CD8+, or CD8+CD57+ T cells (not recorded which) from PBMCs. The sequence was obtained from a human donor with aplastic anemia.

The CDR3 corresponds to CASSAAEDEKLFF. The nucleotide sequence is TGTGCCAGCAGTGCGGCGGAAGATGAAAAACTGTTTTTT. The receptor chain draws on TRBV2 and TRBJ1-4; the D gene identity is not certain. Relative to germline, V is 4 bases shorter and J is 6 bases shorter, with 9 bases between their ends. Including the terminal cysteine and phenylalanine, the CDR3 comprises 13 residues. Of all the DNA, just the CDR3 is kept, 39 bases in frame from base 1. For CDR1 and CDR2, the germline V gene lists SNHLY and FYNNEI.